This TCR beta chain was profiled in a study of vaccination effects on CD4 cells after COVID-19. Trimming removed 6 bases at V and 4 bases at J, with 18 bases between. There are 15 residues in the CDR3. Germline V lookup: CDR1 MNHEY, CDR2 SMNVEV (reference sequence). Subsequent to a culture period of 10 to 11 days, CD4+ T cells were isolated. Produced via immunoSEQ multiplex PCR; TCRdb's table is partial and in-frame only. The profile shows about 48,000 clones, 65% to 80% of them singletons. In the case of this clone: Its matching antigen is unknown.

The specimen comprised CD4+ T cells from PBMCs cultured without peptide, sampled before COVID-19 vaccination. This TCR derives from a human donor who received a COVID-19 vaccine. V usage is TRBV27 and J usage is TRBJ2-5; possibly TRBD1 for D (6 bases). The CDR3 region is CASSTIQGRAETQYF. DNA for the CDR3: TGTGCCAGCAGCACTATACAGGGTCGGGCAGAGACCCAGTACTTC.